This TCR beta chain was retrieved from a study of tumor-infiltrating lymphocytes in primary liver carcinoma. At the level of the study: The number of productive TCRbeta reads per sample ranged from roughly 3.5 to 8 million and was similar across tissue types.

In addition to blood RNA drawn from unsorted whole blood, germline DNA was extracted. Germline V CDR1 and CDR2: SGHAT, FQNNGV. This CDR3 has 13 amino acids. With roughly 0.5 ug total RNA as template and a constant-region primer, TCR beta cDNA was made. Three-round nested multiplex PCR performed with slightly modified ARM-PCR produced the TCR beta libraries. For approximately 11 cycles apiece, the opening two PCR rounds ran with TRBV1-TRBV30 forward primers and a C-beta reverse primer. TCRdb ran MiXCR on the multiplex PCR reads and lists one entry per CDR3 protein. There are approximately 330,000 distinct CDR3 sequences in the sample; about two thirds occur only once, and roughly 6% lies in the top ten. Concerning this clonotype itself: The junction departs from the called germline gene at one end, perhaps through a read error.

The clonotype was recovered from a man aged 35 to 55 with primary liver carcinoma and hepatitis B virus infection. Input material: peripheral blood. This chain joins TRBV11-2 and TRBJ2-1; D gene unclear. Here the CDR3 reads CANSPQSYSEQFF. CDR3 sequence (DNA): TGTGCCAACAGCCCCCAAAGTTACAGTGAGCAGTTCTTC.